These 17 T cell receptor beta chains were sequenced from one sample in a study of blood T cell repertoires in COVID-19. Method: immunoSEQ multiplex PCR; TCRdb's copy keeps in-frame clones and lacks some. Of about 200,000 clones in the sample, about four fifths were seen once. Material for sequencing was peripheral blood. The receptors shown here come from a woman of 80 years or more with acute or convalescent COVID-19.

The chain employs TRBV7-2 and TRBJ1-5, with 8 bases identical to TRBD1. Unmatched junction bases numbered 6, after V lost 4 bases and J lost 4 bases. CDR1 is SGHTA and CDR2 is FQGNSA in the germline V gene. The CDR3 runs 15 residues. CDR3 sequence (DNA): TGTGCCAGCAGCTCACAGGGGGGTACGAATCAGCCCCAGCATTTT. Amino acid sequence: CASSSQGGTNQPQHF.

The chain recombines TRBV5-1 with TRBJ2-3; 14 nucleotides line up with TRBD2. V gave up 0 bases and J gave up 5 bases; unmatched junction bases: 5. In germline, CDR1 is SGHRS, CDR2 YFSETQ. The CDR3 loop spans 17 amino acids. The CDR3 protein is CASSLGLAGGPGDTQYF. CDR3 DNA: TGCGCCAGCAGCTTGGGACTAGCGGGAGGGCCTGGAGATACGCAGTATTTT. The whole variable domain, remainder taken from reference TRBV5-1 and TRBJ2-3, is KAGVTQTPRYLIKTRGQQVTLSCSPISGHRSVSWYQQTPGQGLQFLFEYFSETQRNKGNFPGRFSGRQFSNSRSEMNVSTLELGDSALYLCASSLGLAGGPGDTQYFGPGTRLTVL.

This rearrangement joins TRBV27 to TRBJ1-4; D is possibly TRBD1 (5 bases). The CDR3 spans 15 residues. CDR1 is MNHEY, CDR2 SMNVEV, per germline (reference sequence). V was pared by 6 bases and J by 8 bases, with 19 bases between. The CDR3 here is CASRPFQGIEEKLFF. The CDR3 bases are TGTGCCAGCAGGCCATTCCAGGGAATTGAAGAAAAACTGTTTTTT.

The gene calls are TRBV19 and TRBJ2-1; D might be TRBD1 (6 bases). Trimming pared 5 bases from V and 10 bases from J, leaving 24 bases between. This CDR3 is built from 16 residues. Germline CDR1 and CDR2: LNHDA and SQIVND (reference sequence). Here the CDR3 DNA reads TGTGCCAGTAGTCCTTATCTACTTCTGACAGGTTTCGAGCAGTTCTTC. It codes for CASSPYLLLTGFEQFF.

This clone showed up just once. The chain is built from TRBV6-4 and TRBJ1-2, with 11 bases matching TRBD1. The CDR3 is 13 residues long. The germline V gene has CDR1 MRHNA and CDR2 SNTAGT. V lost 5 bases to trimming and J lost 7 bases; unmatched junction nucleotides: 3. The CDR3 here is CASSRTGGGGYTF. DNA of the CDR3: TGTGCCAGCAGTAGGACAGGGGGCGGTGGCTACACCTTC.

The genes are TRBV6-1 and TRBJ1-6; the match to TRBD1 covers 9 bases. Per the germline V gene, CDR1 is MNHNS and CDR2 is SASEGT. J gave up 10 bases and V 2 bases, and 6 bases lay outside the gene matches. The CDR3 covers 15 residues. In DNA form, the CDR3 reads TGTGCCAGCAGTGAAATACAGGGGGCAGGCTCACCCCTCCACTTT. Translating it yields CASSEIQGAGSPLHF.

The chain carries TRBV5-1 and TRBJ2-2; TRBD2 matches 11 bases. V lost 4 bases and J lost 5; bases outside the gene matches: 13. This CDR3 spans 18 amino acids. Germline V gene sequence: CDR1 SGHRS, CDR2 YFSETQ. CDR3 protein: CASSPSLIAGGRTGELFF. DNA of the CDR3: TGCGCCAGCAGCCCGTCCTTGATAGCGGGGGGGCGAACCGGGGAGCTGTTTTTT.

The chain carries TRBV12-3 or TRBV12-4 and TRBJ2-7, with 7 nucleotides matching TRBD1. The CDR3 is 13 residues long. Trimming took 4 bases from V and 6 from J; bases not matched to a gene: 6. CDR3 in DNA: TGTGCCAGCAGTTGGACAGGCGTAGTCGAGCAGTACTTC. Its protein product is CASSWTGVVEQYF.

This clone was seen only a few times. Here the CDR3 reads CASSENVQASYEQYF. CDR3 bases: TGTGCCAGCAGTGAAAATGTGCAGGCGTCCTACGAGCAGTACTTC. V gene TRBV6-1 combines with J gene TRBJ2-7; D gene unclear. V was pared by 2 bases and J by 1 base, with 12 bases between. Per the germline V gene, CDR1 is MNHNS and CDR2 is SASEGT. The CDR3 has 15 residues.

The chain uses TRBV28 and TRBJ2-1, with 7 bases aligning to TRBD2. Germline values: CDR1 MDHEN, CDR2 SYDVKM. The CDR3 is made up of 15 amino acids. Unmatched junction bases numbered 12, after V lost 6 bases and J lost 7 bases. The CDR3 is CASSPLGEGRNEQFF. In DNA form, the CDR3 reads TGTGCCAGCAGCCCCCTCGGGGAGGGCCGAAATGAGCAGTTCTTC.

The chain uses TRBV29-1 and TRBJ2-7; D perhaps matches TRBD1 (5 bases). V was clipped by 4 bases and J by 12 bases, with 16 bases between them. The CDR3 covers 11 residues. CDR1 SQVTM and CDR2 ANQGSEA come from the germline V gene. CDR3 coding DNA: TGCAGCGTTGTAAGGGGAACGGTAAGGTACTTC. This codes for CSVVRGTVRYF.

The J gene is TRBJ1-4, the V gene TRBV5-1, with 10 positions matching TRBD1. This CDR3 comprises 16 residues. The V gene's germline CDR1 is SGHRS and CDR2 YFSETQ. V shed 4 bases and J 8 bases; nucleotides not matched to a gene: 11. The CDR3 spells CASSISGQGQGEKLFF. CDR3 DNA sequence: TGCGCCAGCAGCATTAGTGGACAGGGACAGGGGGAAAAACTGTTTTTT.

V and J are TRBV7-2 and TRBJ2-2; maybe TRBD2 (6 bases). With 2 bases removed from V and 6 bases from J, the gap between germline ends came to 16 bases. The CDR3 spans 16 residues. Germline CDR1 reads SGHTA; CDR2 reads FQGNSA. The DNA for the CDR3 is TGTGCCAGCAGCTTACGTGGCGGCGGGAAGGCCGGGGAGCTGTTTTTT. Translation: CASSLRGGGKAGELFF.

V is TRBV10-3 and J is TRBJ2-7; tentative D call: TRBD1 (6 bases). Germline assignment: CDR1 ENHRY and CDR2 SYGVKD. With 2 bases removed from V and 1 base from J, the gap between germline ends came to 9 bases. This CDR3 is built from 14 residues. CDR3 sequence: CAISEVQGSYEQYF. Here the CDR3 DNA reads TGTGCCATCAGTGAGGTACAGGGTTCCTACGAGCAGTACTTC.

In this sample, this clone turned up a few times. The rearrangement links TRBV11-3 to TRBJ2-5; TRBD1 aligns across 7 bases. Germline V gene sequence: CDR1 SGHNT, CDR2 YENEEA. V was clipped by 1 base and J by 3 bases; unmatched bases: 5. This CDR3 has 15 residues. CDR3 bases: TGTGCCAGCAGCTTAGGACAGGGCTGGGAAGAGACCCAGTACTTC. Amino acids: CASSLGQGWEETQYF.

The chain is built from TRBV10-3 and TRBJ2-2, with 8 bases aligning to TRBD2. Germline lookup yields CDR1 ENHRY and CDR2 SYGVKD. The CDR3 sequence is 16 residues long. J gave up 0 bases and V 4 bases, and 4 bases lay outside the gene matches. The CDR3 reads CAISVSGGANTGELFF. In DNA, the CDR3 is TGTGCCATCAGTGTCTCGGGGGGGGCGAACACCGGGGAGCTGTTTTTT.

This chain connects TRBV2 to TRBJ2-7; D is perhaps TRBD1 (5 bases). This CDR3 region has 13 residues. Trimming left V 7 bases short and J 2 bases short, with 12 bases between. CDR1 is SNHLY, CDR2 FYNNEI, per germline. The CDR3, as DNA: TGTGCCAGCATAGATAGGGGCGCCTACGAGCAGTACTTC. It codes for CASIDRGAYEQYF.